Reported below is one TCR beta chain. This record comes from a study of T cell changes during pregnancy in multiple sclerosis. Trimming cost V 8 bases and J 0 bases, with 12 bases left between them. The CDR3 has 14 amino acids. The germline gives CDR1 MNHNY, CDR2 SVGAGI (reference sequence). Assay: immunoSEQ multiplex PCR; the TCRdb copy retains only in-frame clones and omits some. The sample includes 30,000 to 40,000 clones, around nine tenths seen only once; the top ten take about 0.6%. This specimen was CD4+ T cells from peripheral blood mononuclear cells, taken before pregnancy. The J gene is TRBJ2-3, the V gene TRBV6-6; D is unresolved. The clonotype originates from a female donor with multiple sclerosis, enrolled in a pregnancy study. The CDR3 DNA sequence: TGTGCCAGCTCTCCTTCGTCGAGCACAGATACGCAGTATTTT. This sequence encodes CASSPSSSTDTQYF.